The clone carrying this T cell receptor (beta chain) has only a few counts. The antigen is unknown. Germline V lookup: CDR1 SGHVS, CDR2 FQNEAQ. This CDR3 contains 14 residues. Trimming stripped 4 bases from V and 3 bases from J, with 12 bases between. These data originate in a study of T cell repertoires in cytomegalovirus infection. At the level of the study: Public TCR beta signatures indicated both CMV infection and matching HLA type.

Broader study findings: In two of eight donors, the top clonotype was HLA-C-restricted CMV-specific. There were carriers of CMV plus the relevant HLA, and cumulative public TCR beta family frequency identified them.

TCRdb re-called the reads through MiXCR, storing one row per CDR3 protein. The sample has around 250,000 distinct CDR3 sequences; over 15% are singletons. This rearrangement joins TRBV7-8 to TRBJ2-5; tentatively, D is TRBD2 (6 bases). The clonotype originates from a human donor in good health (CMV status not recorded). Some clones in this sample may be carry-over from other donors' samples. What was sequenced was CD8+ T cells from PBMCs. The CDR3 sequence is CASSSEPGEETQYF. The CDR3 bases are TGTGCCAGCAGCTCCGAGCCGGGGGAAGAGACCCAGTACTTC.